The rows below give T cell receptor beta chains drawn from one sample of a study of blood T cell repertoires in COVID-19. Clones were sequenced by immunoSEQ multiplex PCR, and TCRdb holds only the in-frame ones, with some missing. Of 45,000 to 60,000 clones listed, roughly nine tenths are singletons. Source material: peripheral blood. These receptors were obtained from a man aged 60-69 years with active or convalescent COVID-19. CDR3s include the opening cysteine and the closing phenylalanine or tryptophan.

V	J	CDR3
TRBV7-8	TRBJ1-2	CASSPFGRHYGYTF
TRBV3-1/TRBV3-2	TRBJ2-5	CASSPGGQGEETQYF
TRBV15	TRBJ2-1	CATSSGRGASGFSYNEQFF
TRBV28	TRBJ1-5	CASSAPGQGNQPQHF
TRBV20-1	TRBJ1-1	CSASSIRDRGRTEAFF
TRBV2	TRBJ2-4	CASSEARENIQYF
TRBV10-3	TRBJ1-6	CAISESRTGDSPLHF
TRBV6-6	TRBJ2-5	CASSSSGGAETQYF
TRBV2	TRBJ2-5	CASSAQLAGGGETQYF
TRBV5-1	TRBJ2-7	CASSTPPTAGGEQYF
TRBV10-3	TRBJ1-2	CAILREMSHNGYTF
TRBV28	TRBJ2-3	CASSFGLVTDTQYF
TRBV7-9	TRBJ2-1	CASSPPGGSYNEQFF
TRBV27	TRBJ2-2	CASSRVGAGGPGTGELFF
TRBV18	TRBJ2-3	CASSPPSGGADTQYF
TRBV5-1	TRBJ2-3	CASSFPSTDTQYF
TRBV6-1	TRBJ2-1	CASTLRQGSDEQFF
TRBV7-9	TRBJ2-5	CASSQRGVETQYF
TRBV3-1/TRBV3-2	TRBJ1-1	CASSQPGLNTEAFF
TRBV3-1/TRBV3-2	TRBJ2-1	CASSQDASGGAGEQFF
TRBV24-1	TRBJ1-5	CATSEGDRRAQPQHF
TRBV10-2	TRBJ2-5	CASSDYIGQGRKKTQYF
TRBV6-6	TRBJ1-6	CASSSSTGAGNSPLHF
TRBV6-1	TRBJ2-7	CASSDQGYEQYF
TRBV5-1	TRBJ1-5	CASSLERDQPQHF
TRBV6-5	TRBJ1-2	CASTDRDRDHGYTF
TRBV15	TRBJ2-3	CATRRGPTDTQYF
TRBV24-1	TRBJ2-5	CATSGSVQETQYF
TRBV7-8	TRBJ2-3	CASSKITGHAQASTDTQYF
TRBV6-1	TRBJ1-5	CASSERVRGQVSNQPQHF
TRBV7-8	TRBJ1-1	CASSWTGKMNTEAFF
TRBV4-1	TRBJ1-1	CASSWRDREVDEAFF
TRBV7-6	TRBJ1-4	CASSTSGTDEKLFF
TRBV6-6	TRBJ2-7	CASSYGGGGSSYEQYF
TRBV13	TRBJ2-2	CASSANHASPGELFF
TRBV7-2	TRBJ1-2	CASSLASDYYGYTF
TRBV5-1	TRBJ1-3	CASSTGTDGNTIYF
TRBV6-5	TRBJ2-3	CASSSGLAWQYTQYF
TRBV25-1	TRBJ1-1	CASSELEAVEAFF
TRBV7-8	TRBJ2-2	CASRETSGLAGDPGELFF
TRBV7-8	TRBJ2-7	CASSLQGGEQYF
TRBV5-4	TRBJ1-1	CASSLAGSLNTEAFF
TRBV7-6	TRBJ2-1	CASSSIYNEQFF
TRBV6-1	TRBJ2-3	CASSEQGYTDTQYF
TRBV27	TRBJ1-2	CASRQDSGYGYTF
TRBV10-2	TRBJ2-7	CASSPTGLSPEQYF
TRBV5-4	TRBJ1-3	CASSIQGETGNTIYF
TRBV4-1	TRBJ1-1	CASSQDRNTEAFF
TRBV6-5	TRBJ2-1	CASRTGYNEQFF
TRBV4-3	TRBJ1-3	CASSQDQEGVGNTIYF
TRBV29-1	TRBJ1-1	CSVGPGENTEAFF
TRBV5-8	TRBJ2-3	CASSAGIVTQYF
TRBV6-5	TRBJ1-2	CASTILRTVLDGYTF
TRBV14	TRBJ2-3	CASSQVHADTQYF
TRBV7-9	TRBJ1-1	CASSLSLAGSNTEAFF
TRBV2	TRBJ2-7	CASSDFGQDGTYEQYF